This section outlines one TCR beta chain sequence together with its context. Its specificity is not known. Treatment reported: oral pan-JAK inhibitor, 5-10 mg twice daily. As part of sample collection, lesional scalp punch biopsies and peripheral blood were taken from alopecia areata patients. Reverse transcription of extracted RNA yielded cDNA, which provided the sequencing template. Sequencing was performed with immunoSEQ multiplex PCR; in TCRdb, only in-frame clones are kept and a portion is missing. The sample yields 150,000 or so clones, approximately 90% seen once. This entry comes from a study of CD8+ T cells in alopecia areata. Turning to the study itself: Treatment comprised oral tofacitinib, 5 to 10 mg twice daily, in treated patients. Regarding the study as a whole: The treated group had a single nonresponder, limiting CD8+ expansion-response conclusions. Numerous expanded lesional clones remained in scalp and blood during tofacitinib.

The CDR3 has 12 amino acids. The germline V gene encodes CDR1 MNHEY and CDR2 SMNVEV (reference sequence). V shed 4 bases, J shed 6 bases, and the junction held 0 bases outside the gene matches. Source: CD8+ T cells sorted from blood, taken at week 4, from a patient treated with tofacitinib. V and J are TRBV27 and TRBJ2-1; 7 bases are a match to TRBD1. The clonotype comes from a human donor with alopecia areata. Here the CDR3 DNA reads TGTGCCAGCAGTTCAGGGGGCAATGAGCAGTTCTTC. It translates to CASSSGGNEQFF.